These T cell receptor beta chains were read from a single sample in a study of TIL therapy for anti-PD-1-resistant metastatic lung cancer. TCRdb's copy holds only in-frame clones and misses some; the assay was immunoSEQ multiplex PCR. The sample lists about 20,000 clones, 80% to 90% occurring once. The material sequenced was blood, taken at baseline. The receptors were sampled from a person aged 25-80 years with non-small cell lung cancer. CDR3s include the opening cysteine and the closing phenylalanine or tryptophan. Each record gives: clone size, D gene, CDR3 length, J gene, V gene, CDR3 protein, CDR3 DNA. A D gene is named only where the DNA matches it firmly. A clone size is listed for some rows: how often the clone was seen (once, few, many), or a class if it is expanded.

-	TRBD1	16	TRBJ1-5	TRBV6-1	CASSGTGASLDQPQHF	TGTGCCAGCAGTGGGACAGGGGCGAGTCTCGACCAGCCCCAGCATTTT
-	-	14	TRBJ2-7	TRBV7-9	CASSGHDGLNEQYF	TGTGCCAGCAGCGGACATGACGGTCTAAACGAGCAGTACTTC
-	-	12	TRBJ1-1	TRBV10-3	CAISDGNTEAFF	TGTGCCATCAGTGACGGGAACACTGAAGCTTTCTTT
-	-	13	TRBJ1-4	TRBV4-3	CASSRGVHEKLFF	TGCGCCAGCAGCCGGGGGGTGCATGAAAAACTGTTTTTT
-	-	17	TRBJ2-3	TRBV21-1	CASSKAKAPRDTDTQYF	TGTGCCAGCAGCAAAGCGAAAGCGCCACGAGACACAGATACGCAGTATTTT
-	TRBD1	17	TRBJ1-2	TRBV4-1	CASSLGTVRYTNYGYTF	TGCGCCAGCAGCCTGGGGACAGTACGTTATACTAACTATGGCTACACCTTC
-	TRBD1	14	TRBJ2-7	TRBV11-3	CASSSRQGIDEQYF	TGTGCCAGCAGCTCCAGACAGGGGATTGACGAGCAGTACTTC
once	-	12	TRBJ2-5	TRBV7-9	CASSPAQETQYF	TGTGCCAGCAGTCCGGCCCAAGAGACCCAGTACTTC
-	-	15	TRBJ2-7	TRBV4-1	CASSQVGLGPYEQYF	TGCGCCAGCAGCCAAGTCGGCCTAGGACCCTACGAGCAGTACTTC
once	-	16	TRBJ1-3	TRBV27	CASSPIGAYSGNTIYF	TGTGCCAGCAGTCCGATCGGGGCCTACTCTGGAAACACCATATATTTT
-	-	15	TRBJ2-1	TRBV4-2	CASSQVQRRGSEQFF	TGTGCCAGCAGCCAAGTTCAAAGGAGGGGCAGTGAGCAGTTCTTC
-	TRBD1	14	TRBJ1-2	TRBV2	CASSDSDRFYGYTF	TGTGCCAGCAGTGATTCGGACAGGTTCTATGGCTACACCTTC
-	TRBD2	14	TRBJ2-7	TRBV28	CASSLAGGQYEQYF	TGTGCCAGCAGTTTAGCGGGGGGGCAATACGAGCAGTACTTC
-	TRBD1	15	TRBJ2-7	TRBV27	CASSSAGTGMYEQYF	TGTGCCAGCAGTTCCGCAGGGACAGGGATGTACGAGCAGTACTTC
-	TRBD1	16	TRBJ1-1	TRBV7-3	CASSATAGTGRTEAFF	TGTGCCAGCAGCGCGACCGCCGGGACAGGGAGGACTGAAGCTTTCTTT
-	-	15	TRBJ1-1	TRBV21-1	CASSKSGQLNTEAFF	TGTGCCAGCAGCAAATCTGGACAGTTGAACACTGAAGCTTTCTTT
-	-	12	TRBJ1-6	TRBV6-6	CASSRAPGALHF	TGTGCCAGCAGCAGGGCGCCGGGGGCCCTCCACTTT
-	TRBD2	14	TRBJ2-3	TRBV6-1	CASGTSGSADTQYF	TGTGCCAGCGGCACTAGCGGGTCGGCTGATACGCAGTATTTT
-	-	12	TRBJ2-7	TRBV6-1	CASSLTGSRPNF	TGTGCCAGCAGTTTGACAGGTTCTAGACCCAACTTC
-	-	15	TRBJ1-5	TRBV2	CASRVGARGPQPQHF	TGTGCCAGCAGGGTCGGCGCGAGGGGCCCTCAGCCCCAGCATTTT
-	-	15	TRBJ2-7	TRBV9	CASSVEVVSLNEQYF	TGTGCCAGCAGCGTAGAAGTCGTCAGTTTGAACGAGCAGTACTTC
-	-	15	TRBJ2-1	TRBV5-8	CASSSRQTAYNEQFF	TGTGCCAGCAGCTCCCGCCAGACAGCGTACAATGAGCAGTTCTTC
-	-	14	TRBJ2-7	TRBV2	CASKGRADPYEQYF	TGTGCCAGCAAGGGGCGAGCAGACCCCTACGAGCAGTACTTC
-	-	13	TRBJ2-5	TRBV6-5	CASSPGWEETQYF	TGTGCCAGCAGCCCCGGTTGGGAAGAGACCCAGTACTTC
-	-	14	TRBJ1-5	TRBV19	CASSFSQVAQAQHF	TGTGCCAGTAGCTTCAGCCAGGTAGCCCAGGCACAGCATTTT
once	-	17	TRBJ2-2	TRBV11-3	CASSLVVSDSNTGELFF	TGTGCCAGCAGCTTAGTGGTATCCGACAGCAACACCGGGGAGCTGTTTTTT
-	-	12	TRBJ1-2	TRBV19	CASSTNFGGYTF	TGTGCCAGTAGTACCAACTTTGGAGGCTACACCTTC
-	-	12	TRBJ1-4	TRBV7-2	CASSFFVEKLFF	TGTGCCAGCAGCTTTTTCGTTGAAAAACTGTTTTTT
once	TRBD1	15	TRBJ2-3	TRBV7-7	CASSRGQGRTDTQYF	TGTGCCAGCAGCCGGGGACAGGGGCGCACAGATACGCAGTATTTT
-	TRBD1	13	TRBJ2-7	TRBV7-9	CASSLGGQGAQYF	TGTGCCAGCAGCTTAGGGGGACAGGGGGCCCAGTACTTC
once	-	13	TRBJ1-1	TRBV11-3	CASSLSTDTEAFF	TGTGCCAGCAGCTTGTCGACAGACACTGAAGCTTTCTTT
-	TRBD1	14	TRBJ1-2	TRBV27	CASSLGKGANGYTF	TGTGCCAGCAGTTTAGGGAAGGGGGCAAATGGCTACACCTTC
-	TRBD1	17	TRBJ1-1	TRBV5-1	CASSLDLTGRLDTEAFF	TGCGCCAGCAGCTTGGATTTGACAGGGAGGTTGGACACTGAAGCTTTCTTT
-	-	15	TRBJ2-7	TRBV11-2	CASSLDRGPTYEQYF	TGTGCCAGCAGCTTAGATAGAGGGCCCACCTACGAGCAGTACTTC
-	-	16	TRBJ2-3	TRBV10-3	CAISGRGSPTSDTQYF	TGTGCCATCAGTGGTCGCGGGTCCCCCACTTCAGATACGCAGTATTTT
-	TRBD2	15	TRBJ2-3	TRBV28	CASSFVSGSVDTQYF	TGTGCCAGCAGTTTTGTCAGCGGGAGCGTGGATACGCAGTATTTT
-	-	12	TRBJ1-2	TRBV7-2	CASSLDWGGYTF	TGTGCCAGCAGCTTAGATTGGGGCGGCTACACCTTC
few	-	14	TRBJ2-3	TRBV5-1	CASSLAENRGTQYF	TGCGCCAGCAGCTTGGCCGAGAATCGGGGTACGCAGTATTTT
once	-	15	TRBJ2-1	TRBV5-1	CASSFTPSSYNEQFF	TGCGCCAGCAGCTTCACCCCCAGCTCCTACAATGAGCAGTTCTTC
-	-	12	TRBJ1-2	TRBV19	CASSTQGHGYTF	TGTGCCAGTAGTACACAGGGACATGGCTACACCTTC
-	-	15	TRBJ1-6	TRBV2	CASSEAGARNSPLHF	TGTGCCAGCAGTGAAGCAGGAGCGAGGAATTCACCCCTCCACTTT
few	-	15	TRBJ1-6	TRBV4-1	CASSQVPWGNSPLHF	TGCGCCAGCAGCCAAGTTCCTTGGGGTAATTCACCCCTCCACTTT
-	TRBD1	16	TRBJ1-4	TRBV5-1	CASSSGTGVPNEKLFF	TGCGCCAGCAGCTCTGGGACAGGGGTACCTAATGAAAAACTGTTTTTT